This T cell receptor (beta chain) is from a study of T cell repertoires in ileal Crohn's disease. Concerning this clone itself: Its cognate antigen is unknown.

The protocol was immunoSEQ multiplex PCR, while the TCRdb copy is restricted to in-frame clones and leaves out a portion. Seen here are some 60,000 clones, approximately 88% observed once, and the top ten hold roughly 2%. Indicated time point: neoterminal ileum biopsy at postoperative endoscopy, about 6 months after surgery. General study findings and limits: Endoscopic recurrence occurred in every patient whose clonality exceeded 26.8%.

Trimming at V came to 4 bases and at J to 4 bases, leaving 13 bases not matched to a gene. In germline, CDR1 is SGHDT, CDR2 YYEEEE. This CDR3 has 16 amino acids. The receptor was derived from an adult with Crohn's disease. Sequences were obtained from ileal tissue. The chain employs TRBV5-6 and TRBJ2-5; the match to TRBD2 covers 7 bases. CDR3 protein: CASSPGVVAGRETQYF. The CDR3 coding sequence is TGTGCCAGCAGCCCCGGTGTAGTAGCGGGTCGAGAGACCCAGTACTTC.